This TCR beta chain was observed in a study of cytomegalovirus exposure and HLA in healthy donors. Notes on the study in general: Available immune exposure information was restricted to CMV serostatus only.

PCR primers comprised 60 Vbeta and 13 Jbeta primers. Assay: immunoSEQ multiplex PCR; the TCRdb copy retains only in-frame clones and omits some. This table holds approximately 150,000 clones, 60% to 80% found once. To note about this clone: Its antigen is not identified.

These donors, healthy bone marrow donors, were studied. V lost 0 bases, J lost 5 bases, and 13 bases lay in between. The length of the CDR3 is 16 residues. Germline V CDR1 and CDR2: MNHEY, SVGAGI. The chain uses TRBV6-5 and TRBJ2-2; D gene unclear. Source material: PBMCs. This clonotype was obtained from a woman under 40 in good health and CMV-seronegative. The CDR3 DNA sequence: TGTGCCAGCAGTTACTCGCGGCAGATTCTAACCGGGGAGCTGTTTTTT. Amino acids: CASSYSRQILTGELFF.